This record looks at one T cell receptor (beta chain) sequence and its context. Its antigen is currently not known. Base quality data are lacking; no much larger clone is found one base away. The library was generated by the immunoSEQ multiplex PCR assay. The study's own analysis went as follows. A statistical classification framework was built to diagnose cytomegalovirus status from the catalog of TCR beta chain sequences. TCRdb retrieved this table from immuneACCESS and kept in-frame rearrangements only. Not all clones are present; in checked studies, unresolved V genes account for under half, and no reason is known for the remainder. V and J calls and clone size come straight from that table; D and trimming were deduced from the DNA. For this sample there are 200,000 to 250,000 clones; less than 90% appear just once. In total, the top ten clones hold roughly 5.5% of the sample. The data are from a study of cytomegalovirus exposure and HLA in healthy donors (dated by TCRdb to 2017 to 2019). About the full investigation: According to a later analysis, the 120 validation repertoires were produced on the same platform as the approximately 610 repertoires of the first cohort. The aim of the study was to test whether cataloging public T cell receptors could identify signatures of past pathogen exposure. To predict cytomegalovirus infection status, the study combined high-throughput TCR immunosequencing, statistical association of individual TCRs with disease status, and machine learning. In addition to the first cohort of roughly 700 subjects, a separate validation cohort of approximately 110 different subjects was used. What the authors observed across the whole study: In the study, 150 to 200 TCR beta chains were listed as associated with cytomegalovirus. In vitro tests confirmed that three of the cytomegalovirus-associated TCR beta chains recognize cytomegalovirus antigens. In both the original and validation cohorts, the classifier was reported to diagnose cytomegalovirus status with high specificity and sensitivity. Across donors, most TCR sequences were observed very rarely, whereas some public TCRs were present in many individuals. The authors suggested that the approach could potentially be generalized to other disease states and immunological phenotypes. A later analysis had no HLA typing for the validation cohort, so co-occurrence there was scored across all 130 or so repertoires. In a later analysis, TCRs clustered in the first cohort were found to also tend to co-occur in the roughly 110 validation repertoires, with over 90% of cluster scores above 0.

Counted from cysteine to phenylalanine, this CDR3 has 16 amino acids. The sequence is cut down to CDR3 DNA, 48 bases in frame from base 1. Per the germline V gene (reference sequence), MNHEY is the CDR1 and SMNVEV is the CDR2. The V end loses 1 base and the J end loses 4 bases, and a stretch of 14 bases separates them. Donors formed part of the validation cohort, which comprised fewer than 150 subjects and was distinct from the first cohort of 666 subjects. The chain uses TRBV27 and TRBJ1-3; no D gene is confidently identified. The TCR was taken from a woman between 18 and 29 years old in good health and CMV-seronegative. Sequencing input: PBMCs. The CDR3 sequence is CASSLFIRRPGNTIYF. In nucleotide form, the sequence is TGTGCCAGCAGTTTATTTATTCGAAGGCCCGGAAACACCATATATTTT.